A selection of T cell receptor beta chains follows, all from one sample in a study of regulatory T cells in long-lasting Graves disease. TCRdb reprocessed the multiplex PCR reads via MiXCR and lists one record per CDR3 protein. Seen here are about 220,000 distinct CDR3 sequences, roughly 20% observed once, and the top ten hold approximately 10%. The data were also submitted as part of a second study, on T cells in Graves' hyperthyroidism and ophthalmopathy.

The specimen was peripheral blood mononuclear cells (PBMCs), collected at new diagnosis, from a patient treated with antithyroid drugs. All receptors come from a woman aged 30 to 39 with Graves disease. Both conserved end residues are part of each CDR3. The D gene is left open where the match is weak. Size values are once, few and many counts, or a class for expanded clones, and some rows have none.

d_call j_call clone_size v_call cdr3_aa cdr3_nt
TRBD2 TRBJ2-5 many TRBV19 CASSIDPPSGFKATQYF TGTGCCAGTAGTATAGATCCCCCTAGCGGTTTCAAGGCGACCCAGTACTTC
TRBD1 TRBJ1-1 many TRBV10-3 CAISARGDTEAFF TGTGCCATCAGTGCCAGGGGGGACACTGAAGCTTTCTTT
TRBD1 TRBJ1-6 many TRBV12-3/TRBV12-4 CASRRRDRGLGSYNSPLHF TGTGCCAGCAGGCGCCGGGACAGGGGATTAGGATCCTATAATTCACCCCTCCACTTT
TRBD1 TRBJ1-1 many TRBV2 CASSEEGARTEAFF TGTGCCAGCAGTGAAGAGGGGGCGAGGACTGAAGCTTTCTTT
- TRBJ2-3 many TRBV14 CASSRVSRTDTQYF TGTGCCAGCAGCCGCGTATCCCGCACAGATACGCAGTATTTT
- TRBJ1-2 - TRBV7-9 CASSSSDQGTYGYTF TGTGCCAGCAGCTCCTCAGACCAGGGGACCTATGGCTACACCTTC
TRBD2 TRBJ2-3 few TRBV24-1 CATSDPGLAGGRTDTQYF TGTGCCACCAGTGATCCGGGACTAGCGGGAGGAAGAACAGATACGCAGTATTTT
TRBD2 TRBJ2-3 many TRBV5-1 CASSLVGTSGTSTDTQYF TGCGCCAGCAGCTTGGTGGGGACTAGCGGTACTAGCACAGATACGCAGTATTTT
TRBD1 TRBJ1-2 many TRBV27 CASSSGTGGYANYGYTF TGTGCCAGCTCGTCCGGGACAGGGGGCTACGCTAACTATGGCTACACCTTC
- TRBJ1-1 few TRBV2 CASTRDGANTEAFF TGTGCCAGCACCCGGGACGGAGCGAACACTGAAGCTTTCTTT
TRBD1 TRBJ1-2 many TRBV18 CASSPPRQGARTRYGYTF TGTGCCAGCTCACCTCCCCGACAGGGGGCACGAACCCGCTATGGCTACACCTTC
- TRBJ2-5 many TRBV3-1 CASSQDRGDGKTQYF TGTGCCAGCAGCCAAGATCGCGGGGATGGGAAGACCCAGTACTTC
TRBD1 TRBJ2-7 many TRBV6-1 CASRVDRGPYEQYF TGTGCCAGCAGAGTCGACAGGGGCCCCTACGAGCAGTACTTC
- TRBJ1-2 many TRBV24-1 CATSEQGEGYTF TGTGCCACCAGTGAACAGGGAGAGGGCTACACCTTC
TRBD1 TRBJ1-4 many TRBV30 CAWSDDRGLEKLFF TGTGCCTGGAGCGACGACAGGGGGCTTGAAAAACTGTTTTTT
- TRBJ2-5 few TRBV3-1 CASSHRSGQETQCF TGTGCCAGCAGCCATCGGAGCGGGCAAGAGACCCAGTGCTTC
- TRBJ1-2 many TRBV10-3 CAIAPGVGYGYTF TGTGCCATCGCCCCCGGCGTTGGGTATGGCTACACCTTC
- TRBJ2-1 many TRBV30 CAWSDWRARYNEQFF TGTGCCTGGAGTGATTGGCGGGCCCGATACAATGAGCAGTTCTTC
- TRBJ2-3 many TRBV19 CASSRGGQLDTQYF TGTGCCAGTAGCAGGGGGGGACAACTAGATACGCAGTATTTT
TRBD2 TRBJ2-3 - TRBV30 CAWIPQAGGITQYF TGTGCCTGGATCCCTCAAGCGGGAGGGATCACGCAGTATTTT
TRBD1 TRBJ1-3 many TRBV3-1 CASSQASGTGVGNTIYF TGTGCCAGCAGCCAAGCTTCCGGGACAGGTGTCGGAAACACCATATATTTT
TRBD2 TRBJ2-1 - TRBV12-3/TRBV12-4 CASSPGTSGSGEQFF TGTGCCAGCAGCCCCGGGACTAGCGGGAGTGGAGAGCAGTTCTTC
- TRBJ1-4 many TRBV2 CASSELGTTNEKLFF TGTGCCAGCAGTGAGCTGGGCACAACTAATGAAAAACTGTTTTTT
TRBD1 TRBJ2-3 - TRBV20-1 CSARGTGDKDTQYF TGCAGTGCTAGAGGGACAGGAGATAAAGATACGCAGTATTTT
- TRBJ1-1 many TRBV6-2/TRBV6-3 CASSYAAGPNTEAFF TGTGCCAGCAGTTACGCTGCCGGGCCGAACACTGAAGCTTTCTTT
- TRBJ1-3 - TRBV9 CASSVGGGNTIYF TGTGCCAGCAGCGTAGGAGGGGGAAACACCATATATTTT
- TRBJ1-2 few TRBV24-1 CATSDSGTPTHGYTF TGTGCCACCAGTGATTCCGGGACCCCGACGCATGGCTACACCTTC
- TRBJ2-1 - TRBV7-3 CASSLSVGSPGNEQFF TGTGCCAGCAGCTTAAGTGTGGGGTCTCCCGGTAATGAGCAGTTCTTC
- TRBJ1-4 many TRBV12-3/TRBV12-4 CASSFITVNEKLFF TGTGCCAGCAGTTTTATAACTGTTAATGAAAAACTGTTTTTT
TRBD1 TRBJ2-1 many TRBV5-1 CASSNRGSSYNEQFF TGCGCCAGCAGCAACAGGGGGAGCTCCTACAATGAGCAGTTCTTC
TRBD2 TRBJ2-1 many TRBV6-5 CASSYSPTSGVYNEQFF TGTGCCAGCAGTTACTCGCCGACTAGCGGGGTTTACAATGAGCAGTTCTTC
- TRBJ2-7 many TRBV7-8 CASSSRKGGSYEQYF TGTGCCAGCAGCTCGCGGAAGGGGGGTTCCTACGAGCAGTACTTC
- TRBJ1-2 many TRBV5-5 CASSLGPNYGYTF TGTGCCAGCAGCTTGGGACCCAACTATGGCTACACCTTC
- TRBJ1-3 many TRBV12-3/TRBV12-4 CASSFLPSPLSGNTIYF TGTGCCAGCAGTTTTCTTCCTTCACCCCTCTCTGGAAACACCATATATTTT
- TRBJ2-1 - TRBV19 CASSRGKGDSWYSSYNEQFF TGTGCCAGTAGTAGGGGCAAGGGGGACTCATGGTATAGCTCCTACAATGAGCAGTTCTTC
- TRBJ2-1 many TRBV18 CASSLHSMGNEQFF TGTGCCAGCTCACTCCACTCCATGGGGAATGAGCAGTTCTTC
- TRBJ1-1 many TRBV3-1 CASSQGVNTEAFF TGTGCCAGCAGCCAGGGGGTGAACACTGAAGCTTTCTTT
- TRBJ2-3 - TRBV6-1 CASSRRGTDTQYF TGTGCCAGCAGTCGCCGGGGGACAGATACGCAGTATTTT
- TRBJ2-3 many TRBV7-9 CASSLGSADTQYF TGTGCCAGCAGCTTAGGATCGGCAGATACGCAGTATTTT
- TRBJ1-1 many TRBV7-2 CASSDRGGESTEAFF TGTGCCAGCAGCGACCGAGGGGGGGAGAGCACTGAAGCTTTCTTT
- TRBJ2-3 many TRBV30 CAWTRGGTDTQYF TGTGCCTGGACGAGGGGAGGTACAGATACGCAGTATTTT
- TRBJ2-2 few TRBV12-3/TRBV12-4 CASSFLEDYTGELFF TGTGCCAGCAGTTTCCTGGAGGACTACACCGGGGAGCTGTTTTTT
- TRBJ1-1 - TRBV12-5 CASGWEDPGTEAFF TGTGCTAGTGGTTGGGAAGATCCGGGGACAGAAGCTTTCTTT